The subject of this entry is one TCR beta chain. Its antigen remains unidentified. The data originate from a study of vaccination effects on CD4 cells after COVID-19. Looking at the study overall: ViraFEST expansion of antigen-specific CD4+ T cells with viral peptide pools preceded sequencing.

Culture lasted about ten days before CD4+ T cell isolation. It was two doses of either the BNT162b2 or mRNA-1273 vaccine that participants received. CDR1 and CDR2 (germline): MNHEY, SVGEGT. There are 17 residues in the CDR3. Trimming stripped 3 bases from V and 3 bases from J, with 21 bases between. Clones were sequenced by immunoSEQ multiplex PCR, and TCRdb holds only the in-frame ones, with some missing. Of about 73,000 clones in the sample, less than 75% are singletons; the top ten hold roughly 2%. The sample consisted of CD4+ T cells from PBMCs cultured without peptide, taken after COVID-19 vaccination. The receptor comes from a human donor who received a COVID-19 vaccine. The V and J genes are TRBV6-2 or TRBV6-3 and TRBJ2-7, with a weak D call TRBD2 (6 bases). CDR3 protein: CASSYPPPGDRNYEQYV. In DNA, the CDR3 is TGTGCCAGCAGTTATCCCCCCCCGGGGGATAGAAACTACGAGCAGTACGTC.